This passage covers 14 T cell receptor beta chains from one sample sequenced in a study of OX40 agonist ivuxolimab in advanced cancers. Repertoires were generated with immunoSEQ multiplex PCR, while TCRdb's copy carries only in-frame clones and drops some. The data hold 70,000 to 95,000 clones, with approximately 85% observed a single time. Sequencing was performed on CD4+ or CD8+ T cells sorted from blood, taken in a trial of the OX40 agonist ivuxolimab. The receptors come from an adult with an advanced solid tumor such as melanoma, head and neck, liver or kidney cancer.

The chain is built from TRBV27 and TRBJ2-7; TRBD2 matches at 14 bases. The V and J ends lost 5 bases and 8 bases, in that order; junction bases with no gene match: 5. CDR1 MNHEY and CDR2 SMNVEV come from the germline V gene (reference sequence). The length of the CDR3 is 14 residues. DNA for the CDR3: TGTGCCAGCAGTACCGGGACTAGCGGGAGACAGCAGTACTTC. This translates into CASSTGTSGRQQYF.

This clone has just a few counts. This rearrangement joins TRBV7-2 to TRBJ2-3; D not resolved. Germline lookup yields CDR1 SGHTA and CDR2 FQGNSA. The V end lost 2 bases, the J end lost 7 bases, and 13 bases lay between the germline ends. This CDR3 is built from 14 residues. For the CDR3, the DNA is TGTGCCAGCAGCTTATTGACGTCATCCTATACGCAGTATTTT. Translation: CASSLLTSSYTQYF.

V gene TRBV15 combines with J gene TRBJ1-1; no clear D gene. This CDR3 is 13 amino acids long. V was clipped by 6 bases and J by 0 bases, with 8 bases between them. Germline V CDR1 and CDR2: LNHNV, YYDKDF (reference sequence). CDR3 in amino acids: CATRPDMNTEAFF. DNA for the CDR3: TGTGCCACCAGGCCAGACATGAACACTGAAGCTTTCTTT.

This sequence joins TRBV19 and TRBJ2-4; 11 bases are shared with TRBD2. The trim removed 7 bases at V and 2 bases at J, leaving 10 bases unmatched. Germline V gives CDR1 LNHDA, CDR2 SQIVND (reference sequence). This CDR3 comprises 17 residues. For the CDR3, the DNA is TGTGCCAGTACCCCCCGGCTAGCGGGAGGACCCAAAAACATTCAGTACTTC. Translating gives CASTPRLAGGPKNIQYF.

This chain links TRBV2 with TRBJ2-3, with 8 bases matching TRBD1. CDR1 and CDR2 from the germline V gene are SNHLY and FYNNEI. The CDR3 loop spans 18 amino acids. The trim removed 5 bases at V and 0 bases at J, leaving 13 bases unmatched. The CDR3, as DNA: TGTGCCAGCAGTCCAGCCTCTCGGACAGGGACTAGCACAGATACGCAGTATTTT. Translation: CASSPASRTGTSTDTQYF.

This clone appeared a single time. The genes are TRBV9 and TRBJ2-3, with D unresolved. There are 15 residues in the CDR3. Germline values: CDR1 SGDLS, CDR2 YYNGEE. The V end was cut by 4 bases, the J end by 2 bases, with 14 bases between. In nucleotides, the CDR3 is TGTGCCAGCAGCCACAGTCCGAAGGTCACAGATACGCAGTATTTT. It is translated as CASSHSPKVTDTQYF.

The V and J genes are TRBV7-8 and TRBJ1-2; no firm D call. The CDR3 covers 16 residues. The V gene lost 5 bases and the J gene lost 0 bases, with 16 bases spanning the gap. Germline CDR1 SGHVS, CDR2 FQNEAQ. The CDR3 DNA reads TGTGCCAGCAGCCCAAGACTGACGGAGACTAACTATGGCTACACCTTC. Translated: CASSPRLTETNYGYTF.

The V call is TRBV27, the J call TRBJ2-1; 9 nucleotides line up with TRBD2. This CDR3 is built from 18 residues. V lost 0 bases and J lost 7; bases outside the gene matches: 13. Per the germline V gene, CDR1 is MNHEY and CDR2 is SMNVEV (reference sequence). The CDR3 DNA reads TGTGCCAGCAGTTTATCCCGGGGAACCGGGACTAGCCTAAATGAGCAGTTCTTC. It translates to CASSLSRGTGTSLNEQFF.

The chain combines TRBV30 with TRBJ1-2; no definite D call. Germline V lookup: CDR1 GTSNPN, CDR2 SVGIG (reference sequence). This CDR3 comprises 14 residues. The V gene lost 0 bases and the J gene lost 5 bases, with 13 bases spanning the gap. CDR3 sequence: CAWSVDWLGYGYTF. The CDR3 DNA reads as TGTGCCTGGAGTGTGGACTGGCTAGGGTATGGCTACACCTTC.

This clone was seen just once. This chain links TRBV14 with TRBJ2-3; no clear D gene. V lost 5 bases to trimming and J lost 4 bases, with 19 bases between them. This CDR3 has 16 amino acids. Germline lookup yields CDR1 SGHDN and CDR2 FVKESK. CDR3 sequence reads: CASSSLTELLADTQYF. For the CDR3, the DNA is TGTGCCAGCAGCTCATTGACTGAGCTATTGGCAGATACGCAGTATTTT.

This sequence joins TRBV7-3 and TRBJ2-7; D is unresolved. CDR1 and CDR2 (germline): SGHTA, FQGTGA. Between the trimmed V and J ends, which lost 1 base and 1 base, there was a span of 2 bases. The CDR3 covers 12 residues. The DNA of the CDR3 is TGTGCCAGCAGCTTAAAGTCCTACGAGCAGTACTTC. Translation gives CASSLKSYEQYF. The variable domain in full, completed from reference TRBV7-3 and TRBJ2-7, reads GAGVSQTPSNKVTEKGKYVELRCDPISGHTALYWYRQSLGQGPEFLIYFQGTGAADDSGLPNDRFFAVRPEGSVSTLKIQRTERGDSAVYLCASSLKSYEQYFGPGTRLTVT.

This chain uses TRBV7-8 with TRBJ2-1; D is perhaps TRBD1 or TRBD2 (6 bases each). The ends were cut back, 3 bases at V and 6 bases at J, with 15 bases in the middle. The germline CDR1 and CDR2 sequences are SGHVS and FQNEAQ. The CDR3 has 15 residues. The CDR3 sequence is CASSFIWGAPNEQFF. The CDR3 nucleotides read TGTGCCAGCAGCTTCATATGGGGGGCGCCCAATGAGCAGTTCTTC.

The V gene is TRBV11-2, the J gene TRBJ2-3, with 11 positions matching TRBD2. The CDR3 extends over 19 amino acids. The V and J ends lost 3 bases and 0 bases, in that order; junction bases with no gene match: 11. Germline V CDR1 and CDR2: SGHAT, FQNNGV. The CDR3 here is CASSFGTSGPGWSTDTQYF. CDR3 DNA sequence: TGTGCCAGCAGCTTTGGGACTAGCGGCCCCGGGTGGAGCACAGATACGCAGTATTTT. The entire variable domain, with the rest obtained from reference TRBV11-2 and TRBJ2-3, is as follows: EAGVAQSPRYKIIEKRQSVAFWCNPISGHATLYWYQQILGQGPKLLIQFQNNGVVDDSQLPKDRFSAERLKGVDSTLKIQPAKLEDSAVYLCASSFGTSGPGWSTDTQYFGPGTRLTVL.

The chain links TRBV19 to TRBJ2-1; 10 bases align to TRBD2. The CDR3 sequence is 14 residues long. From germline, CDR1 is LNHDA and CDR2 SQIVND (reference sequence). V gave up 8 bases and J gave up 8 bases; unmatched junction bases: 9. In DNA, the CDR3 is TGTGCCAGTTCTATAGCGGGAGGTCGGGATGAGCAGTTCTTC. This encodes CASSIAGGRDEQFF. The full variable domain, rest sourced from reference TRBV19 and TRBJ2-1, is DGGITQSPKYLFRKEGQNVTLSCEQNLNHDAMYWYRQDPGQGLRLIYYSQIVNDFQKGDIAEGYSVSREKKESFPLTVTSAQKNPTAFYLCASSIAGGRDEQFFGPGTRLTVL.